The subject of this entry is one T cell receptor (beta chain). The age range of participants was 18 to 89 years, with residence in about two dozen US areas. This CDR3 spans 16 amino acids. The V gene end was trimmed by 4 bases and the J gene end by 2 bases; junction bases not matched to a gene: 8. CDR1 is SGHDT and CDR2 is YYEEEE in the germline V gene. This sample was included in a study of blood T cell repertoires in COVID-19. Clones were read by immunoSEQ multiplex PCR, and TCRdb kept only the in-frame ones, dropping some. The table has roughly 400,000 clones, over 85% seen once. The V and J genes are TRBV5-6 and TRBJ1-2, with TRBD1 matching 10 bases. Material: PBMCs or T cells enriched from blood (not recorded which). This receptor was identified in a woman younger than 45 who had recovered from COVID-19. Here the CDR3 DNA reads TGTGCCAGCAGCAGCTGGGGACAGGGGATGAACTATGGCTACACCTTC. It encodes CASSSWGQGMNYGYTF.